Below are 3 T cell receptor beta chains sequenced from a single sample in a study of shared clonotypes between healthy human individuals. Naive CD8 cells comprised CD45RO-negative, CCR7-positively selected cells, excluding terminally differentiated effector memory CD45RA+ cells. Here immunoSEQ multiplex PCR was the method, and the copy in TCRdb shows in-frame clones only, minus some. The sample yields about 1,900,000 clones, about 95% seen once. Sequencing was performed on naive CD8+ T cells sorted from blood. These receptors came from a man younger than 30 in good health.

The gene calls are TRBV5-1 and TRBJ2-3; no clear D gene. The V and J ends lost 0 bases and 2 bases respectively, with 7 bases between them. Germline lookup yields CDR1 SGHRS and CDR2 YFSETQ. CDR3 length equals 14 residues. Here the CDR3 DNA reads TGCGCCAGCAGCTTGGAACTCCACACAGATACGCAGTATTTT. Protein: CASSLELHTDTQYF.

The CDR3 sequence is CASSYSGGHGYTF. The CDR3 bases are TGTGCCAGCAGTTACTCGGGGGGCCACGGCTACACCTTC. The rearrangement uses TRBV6-5 and TRBJ1-2, with a possible D match to TRBD1 (6 bases). V lost 0 bases, J lost 8 bases, and 10 bases lay in between. Germline CDR1 is MNHEY and CDR2 is SVGAGI. This CDR3 spans 13 amino acids.

This clone turned up a few times. J is TRBJ2-1 and V is TRBV7-2, with a weak D call TRBD1 (5 bases). The CDR3 has 13 residues. Trimming shortened V by 2 bases and J by 8 bases, and 10 bases separated the two germline ends. The germline V gene has CDR1 SGHTA and CDR2 FQGNSA. CDR3 DNA sequence: TGTGCCAGCAGCTTAAGACAGTACGATGAGCAGTTCTTC. Its protein is CASSLRQYDEQFF.